The next 9 T cell receptor beta chains were all read from a single sample in a study of Ad26.COV2.S vaccination and SARS-CoV-2 variants. TCRdb's table, derived via immunoSEQ multiplex PCR, lists solely in-frame clones and lacks some. The sample carries roughly 100,000 clones, around three quarters recorded once. The sequences come from peripheral blood, collected after recovery from COVID-19. The receptors originated from a human donor who had recovered from COVID-19.

The gene calls are TRBV7-3 and TRBJ2-5; D is unresolved. This CDR3 is 16 amino acids long. Trimming cost V 2 bases and J 5 bases, with 18 bases left between them. CDR1 is SGHTA and CDR2 is FQGTGA in the germline V gene. The CDR3 sequence is CASSLGPGRVNETQYF. CDR3 nucleotide sequence: TGTGCCAGCAGCTTAGGTCCGGGCCGGGTGAATGAGACCCAGTACTTC.

V is TRBV27 and J is TRBJ1-2; a possible D gene is TRBD1 (6 bases). Germline V gives CDR1 MNHEY, CDR2 SMNVEV (reference sequence). V was trimmed by 2 bases and J by 6 bases, leaving 10 bases between them. CDR3 length: 13 residues. The chain's CDR3 is CASSLIPGDGYTF. CDR3 DNA: TGTGCCAGCAGTTTAATCCCAGGGGATGGCTACACCTTC.

The rearrangement uses TRBV29-1 and TRBJ2-1; D is tentatively TRBD1 or TRBD2 (7 bases each). The V end was cut by 6 bases, the J end by 4 bases, with 19 bases between. This CDR3 region has 15 residues. CDR1 and CDR2 from the germline V gene are SQVTM and ANQGSEA. CDR3 sequence reads: CSVTSRGGPYNEQFF. The CDR3 nucleotides are TGCAGCGTGACTAGCAGAGGGGGCCCATACAATGAGCAGTTCTTC.

V gene TRBV28 combines with J gene TRBJ1-2; 8 nucleotides line up with TRBD1. CDR3 length: 13 residues. J lost 3 bases, V lost 8 bases, and 5 bases had no gene match. Germline loops: CDR1 MDHEN, CDR2 SYDVKM. CDR3 bases: TGTGCCAGCGGTGGACAGGGCTACTATGGCTACACCTTC. It translates to CASGGQGYYGYTF.

The chain carries TRBV19 and TRBJ1-4; 7 bases are shared with TRBD1. V shed 9 bases, J shed 4 bases, and the junction held 8 bases outside the gene matches. Germline loops: CDR1 LNHDA, CDR2 SQIVND (reference sequence). The CDR3 has 14 amino acids. CDR3 amino acids: CASGGQVLNEKLFF. The CDR3 nucleotides read TGTGCCAGCGGTGGACAGGTTCTTAATGAAAAACTGTTTTTT. Full variable domain (missing parts from reference TRBV19 and TRBJ1-4): DGGITQSPKYLFRKEGQNVTLSCEQNLNHDAMYWYRQDPGQGLRLIYYSQIVNDFQKGDIAEGYSVSREKKESFPLTVTSAQKNPTAFYLCASGGQVLNEKLFFGSGTQLSVL.

This chain connects TRBV6-5 to TRBJ1-2, with D maybe TRBD1 (5 bases). The CDR3 spans 16 residues. The V gene lost 2 bases and the J gene lost 8 bases, with 21 bases spanning the gap. Germline CDR1 MNHEY, CDR2 SVGAGI. In DNA, the CDR3 is TGTGCCAGCAGTTACGCACCCCAGGTGCCTCGGGGCGGCTACACCTTC. Protein product: CASSYAPQVPRGGYTF.

V gene TRBV7-9 combines with J gene TRBJ1-4; 12 positions agree with TRBD1. Trimming cost V 8 bases and J 7 bases; bases outside gene matches: 5. CDR3 size: 14 residues. The germline gives CDR1 SEHNR, CDR2 FQNEAQ (reference sequence). CDR3 coding DNA: TGTGCCAGCGCGGGACAGGGGGCGACTGAAAAACTGTTTTTT. It encodes CASAGQGATEKLFF. Variable domain in full (rest from reference TRBV7-9 and TRBJ1-4): DTGVSQNPRHKITKRGQNVTFRCDPISEHNRLYWYRQTLGQGPEFLTYFQNEAQLEKSRLLSDRFSAERPKGSFSTLEIQRTEQGDSAMYLCASAGQGATEKLFFGSGTQLSVL.

This rearrangement joins TRBV7-2 to TRBJ2-3, with D perhaps matching TRBD1 (5 bases). The CDR3 runs 15 residues. CDR1 and CDR2 (germline): SGHTA, FQGNSA. V was trimmed by 2 bases and J by 6 bases, leaving 15 bases between them. The CDR3 loop is CASSLSPPRVDTQYF. CDR3 sequence (DNA): TGTGCCAGCAGCTTAAGCCCCCCCAGGGTGGATACGCAGTATTTT.

This clone occurred once. The chain has TRBV7-3 and TRBJ1-2, with 7 bases identical to TRBD1. CDR3 length: 14 residues. The junction had 7 bases not matched to a gene; V was cut back by 5 bases and J by 4 bases. In germline, CDR1 is SGHTA, CDR2 FQGTGA. The chain's CDR3 is CASSPLPGGYGYTF. CDR3 bases: TGTGCCAGCAGCCCCCTTCCAGGGGGCTATGGCTACACCTTC.